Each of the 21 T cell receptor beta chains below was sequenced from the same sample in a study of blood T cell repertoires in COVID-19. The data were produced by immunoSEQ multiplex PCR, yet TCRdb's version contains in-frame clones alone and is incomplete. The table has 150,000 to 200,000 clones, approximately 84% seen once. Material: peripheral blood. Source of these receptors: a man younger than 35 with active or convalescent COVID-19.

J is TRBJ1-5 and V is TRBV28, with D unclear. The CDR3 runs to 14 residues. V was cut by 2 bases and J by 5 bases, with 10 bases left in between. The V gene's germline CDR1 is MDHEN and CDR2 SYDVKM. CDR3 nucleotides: TGTGCCAGCAGTTTAGATCTTCTAGATCAGCCCCAGCATTTT. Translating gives CASSLDLLDQPQHF. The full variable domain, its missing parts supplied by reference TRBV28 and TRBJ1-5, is DVKVTQSSRYLVKRTGEKVFLECVQDMDHENMFWYRQDPGLGLRLIYFSYDVKMKEKGDIPEGYSVSREKKERFSLILESASTNQTSMYLCASSLDLLDQPQHFGDGTRLSIL.

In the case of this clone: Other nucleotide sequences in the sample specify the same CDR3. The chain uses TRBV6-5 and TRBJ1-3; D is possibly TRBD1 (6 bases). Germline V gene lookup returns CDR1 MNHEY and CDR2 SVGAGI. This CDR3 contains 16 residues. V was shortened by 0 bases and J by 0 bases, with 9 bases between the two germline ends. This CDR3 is CASSYSGGLSGNTIYF. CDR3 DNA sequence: TGTGCCAGCAGTTACTCTGGGGGCCTCTCTGGAAACACCATATATTTT.

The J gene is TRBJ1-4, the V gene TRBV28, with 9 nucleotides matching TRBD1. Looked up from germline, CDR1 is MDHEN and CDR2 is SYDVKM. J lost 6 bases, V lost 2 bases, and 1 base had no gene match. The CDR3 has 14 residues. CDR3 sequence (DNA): TGTGCCAGCAGTTTACGGACAGGGGATGAAAAACTGTTTTTT. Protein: CASSLRTGDEKLFF. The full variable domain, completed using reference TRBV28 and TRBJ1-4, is DVKVTQSSRYLVKRTGEKVFLECVQDMDHENMFWYRQDPGLGLRLIYFSYDVKMKEKGDIPEGYSVSREKKERFSLILESASTNQTSMYLCASSLRTGDEKLFFGSGTQLSVL.

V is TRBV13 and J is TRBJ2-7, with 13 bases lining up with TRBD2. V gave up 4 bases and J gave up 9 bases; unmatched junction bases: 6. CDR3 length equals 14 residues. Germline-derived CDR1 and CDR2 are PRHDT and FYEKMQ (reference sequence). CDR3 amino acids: CASSYTSGRAGQYF. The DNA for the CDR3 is TGTGCCAGCAGCTATACTAGCGGGAGGGCAGGGCAGTACTTC.

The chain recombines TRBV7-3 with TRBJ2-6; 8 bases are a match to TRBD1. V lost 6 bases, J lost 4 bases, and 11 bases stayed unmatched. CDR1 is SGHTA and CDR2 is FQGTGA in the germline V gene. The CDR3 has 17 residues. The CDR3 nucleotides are TGTGCCAGCAGGCCAGGGGGCGCAGGGTCCGGGGCCAACGTCCTGACTTTC. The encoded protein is CASRPGGAGSGANVLTF.

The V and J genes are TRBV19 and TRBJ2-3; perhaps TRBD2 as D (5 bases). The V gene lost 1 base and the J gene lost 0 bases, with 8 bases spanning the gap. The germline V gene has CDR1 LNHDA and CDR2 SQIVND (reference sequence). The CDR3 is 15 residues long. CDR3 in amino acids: CASSIAWTSTDTQYF. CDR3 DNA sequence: TGTGCCAGTAGTATAGCCTGGACTAGCACAGATACGCAGTATTTT.

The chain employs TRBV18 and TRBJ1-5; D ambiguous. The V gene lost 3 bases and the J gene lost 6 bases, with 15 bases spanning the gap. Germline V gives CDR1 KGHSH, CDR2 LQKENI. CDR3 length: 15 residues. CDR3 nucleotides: TGTGCCAGCTCACCCGGGATAGCGAGAGGTCAGCCCCAGCATTTT. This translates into CASSPGIARGQPQHF.

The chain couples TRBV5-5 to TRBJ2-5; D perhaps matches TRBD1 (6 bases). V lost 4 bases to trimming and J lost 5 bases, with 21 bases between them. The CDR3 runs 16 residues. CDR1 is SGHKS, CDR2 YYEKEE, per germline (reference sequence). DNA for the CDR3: TGTGCCAGCAGCCTGGGGTACAGGGCGGCAAGGGAGACCCAGTACTTC. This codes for CASSLGYRAARETQYF.

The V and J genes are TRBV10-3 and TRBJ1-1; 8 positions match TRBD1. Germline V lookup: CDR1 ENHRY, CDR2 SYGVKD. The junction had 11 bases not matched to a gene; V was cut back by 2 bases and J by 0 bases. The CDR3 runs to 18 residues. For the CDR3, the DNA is TGTGCCATCAGTGAGCCGAGTCGTGGACAGGGTATGAACACTGAAGCTTTCTTT. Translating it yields CAISEPSRGQGMNTEAFF.

DNA for the CDR3: TGCGCCAGCAGCTTGGCAGGGCGGTATGGCTACACCTTC. Translating gives CASSLAGRYGYTF. J is TRBJ1-2 and V is TRBV5-1; possibly TRBD1 for D (5 bases). Germline V gives CDR1 SGHRS, CDR2 YFSETQ. V was clipped by 0 bases and J by 5 bases, with 8 bases between them. The CDR3 contains 13 residues.

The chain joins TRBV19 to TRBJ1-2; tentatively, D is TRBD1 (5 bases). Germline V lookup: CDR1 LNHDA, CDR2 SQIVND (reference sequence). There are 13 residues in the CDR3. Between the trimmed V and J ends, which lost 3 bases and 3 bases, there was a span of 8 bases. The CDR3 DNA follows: TGTGCCAGTAGTATGCGGGGCGACTATGGCTACACCTTC. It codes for CASSMRGDYGYTF.

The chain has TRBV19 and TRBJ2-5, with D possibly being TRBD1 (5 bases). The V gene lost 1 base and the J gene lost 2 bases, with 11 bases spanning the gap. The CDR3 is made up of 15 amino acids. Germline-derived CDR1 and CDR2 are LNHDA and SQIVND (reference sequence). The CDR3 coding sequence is TGTGCCAGTAGTATAGGGGGCAGTCCGCAAGAGACCCAGTACTTC. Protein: CASSIGGSPQETQYF.

The chain's CDR3 is CASRTGTGRPNTEAFF. Here the CDR3 DNA reads TGTGCCAGCAGGACAGGGACAGGGAGGCCGAACACTGAAGCTTTCTTT. This rearrangement joins TRBV2 to TRBJ1-1; 9 bases are a match to TRBD1. V shed 6 bases and J 1 base; nucleotides not matched to a gene: 9. The CDR3 loop spans 16 amino acids. Per the germline V gene, CDR1 is SNHLY and CDR2 is FYNNEI.

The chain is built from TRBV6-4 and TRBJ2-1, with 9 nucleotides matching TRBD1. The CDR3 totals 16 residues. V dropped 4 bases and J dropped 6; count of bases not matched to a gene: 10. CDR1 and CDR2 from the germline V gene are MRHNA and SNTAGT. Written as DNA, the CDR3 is TGTGCCAGCAGTGTTCAACCGGGACAGGGTACCAATGAGCAGTTCTTC. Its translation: CASSVQPGQGTNEQFF.

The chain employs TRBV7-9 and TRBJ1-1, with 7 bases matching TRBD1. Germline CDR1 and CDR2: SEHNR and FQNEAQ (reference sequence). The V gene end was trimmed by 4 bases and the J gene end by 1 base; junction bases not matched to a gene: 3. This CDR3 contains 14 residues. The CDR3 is CASSSQGPNTEAFF. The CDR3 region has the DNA TGTGCCAGCAGCTCACAGGGGCCGAACACTGAAGCTTTCTTT.

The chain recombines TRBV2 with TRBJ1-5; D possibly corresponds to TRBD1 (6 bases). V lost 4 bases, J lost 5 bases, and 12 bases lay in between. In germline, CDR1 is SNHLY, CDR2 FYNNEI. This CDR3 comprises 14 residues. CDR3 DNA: TGTGCCAGCAGTGTACAGGGTAATGATCAGCCCCAGCATTTT. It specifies CASSVQGNDQPQHF.

CDR3 DNA sequence: TGTGCCAGCAGCCAAGATCAGACTAGCGGGGCTACAGATACGCAGTATTTT. It specifies CASSQDQTSGATDTQYF. The rearrangement joins TRBV4-2 to TRBJ2-3; TRBD2 aligns across 11 bases. The CDR3 consists of 17 residues. J lost 3 bases, V lost 0 bases, and 5 bases had no gene match. The germline V gene has CDR1 LGHNA and CDR2 YNFKEQ.

This CDR3 reads CASSAGEQGARGYTF. The CDR3 DNA sequence: TGTGCCAGCAGCGCTGGGGAACAGGGGGCGAGGGGCTACACCTTC. The chain is built from TRBV6-5 and TRBJ1-2; TRBD1 agrees at 9 bases. Trimming removed 6 bases from V and 8 bases from J; junction bases left unmatched: 13. The germline gives CDR1 MNHEY, CDR2 SVGAGI. The CDR3 length is 15 residues.

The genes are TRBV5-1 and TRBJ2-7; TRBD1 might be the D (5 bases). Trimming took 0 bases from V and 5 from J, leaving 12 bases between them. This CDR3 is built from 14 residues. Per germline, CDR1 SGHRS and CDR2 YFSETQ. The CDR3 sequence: CASSLEWGTDEQYF. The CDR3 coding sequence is TGCGCCAGCAGCTTGGAGTGGGGCACAGACGAGCAGTACTTC.

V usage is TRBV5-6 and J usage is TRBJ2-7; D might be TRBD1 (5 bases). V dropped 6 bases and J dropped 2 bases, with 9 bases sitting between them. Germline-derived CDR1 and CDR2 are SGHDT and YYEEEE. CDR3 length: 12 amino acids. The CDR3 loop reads CASTQGTYEQYF. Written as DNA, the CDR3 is TGTGCCAGCACGCAGGGAACCTACGAGCAGTACTTC.

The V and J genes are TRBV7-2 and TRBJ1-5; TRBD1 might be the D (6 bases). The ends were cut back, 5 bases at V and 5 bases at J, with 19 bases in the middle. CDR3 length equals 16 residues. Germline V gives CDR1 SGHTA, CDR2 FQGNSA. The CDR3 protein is CASSRRQVRSDQPQHF. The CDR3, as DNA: TGTGCCAGCAGCCGTAGACAGGTGCGTTCTGATCAGCCCCAGCATTTT. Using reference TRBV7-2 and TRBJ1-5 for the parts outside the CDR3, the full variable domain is GAGVSQSPSNKVTEKGKDVELRCDPISGHTALYWYRQSLGQGLEFLIYFQGNSAPDKSGLPSDRFSAERTGGSVSTLTIQRTQQEDSAVYLCASSRRQVRSDQPQHFGDGTRLSIL.